A single sample gave rise to the 30 T cell receptor beta chains below, sequenced in a study. From the 5' RACE reads, TCRdb called clonotypes with MiXCR, one entry per CDR3 protein. The table lists tens of thousands of distinct CDR3 sequences, about 24% of them singletons. Sequencing was carried out using tumor-infiltrating naive CD4+ T cells sorted from the breast tumor. Subset in this sample: naive CD4+ T cells, CD4+CD45RA+CD25-. The receptors were gathered from a female donor with breast cancer.

With regard to this clonotype: One end of the junction fails to match germline, which may point to a read error. The CDR3 here is CASKDPSSNSPLHF. As DNA, the CDR3 is TGTGCCAGCAAGGACCCTTCCTCTAATTCACCCCTCCACTTT. The rearrangement uses TRBV6-1 and TRBJ1-6; D is unclear. The germline CDR1 and CDR2 sequences are MNHNS and SASEGT. This CDR3 contains 14 residues.

This clonotype was observed a few times. This chain joins TRBV25-1 and TRBJ2-4; possible D gene TRBD2, 6 bases. From germline, CDR1 is MGHDK and CDR2 SYGVNS. The CDR3 covers 14 residues. Between the trimmed V and J ends, which lost 9 bases and 3 bases, there was a span of 15 bases. CDR3 in amino acids: CASASLGGKNIQYF. The CDR3, as DNA: TGTGCCAGTGCCTCCCTCGGGGGCAAAAACATTCAGTACTTC.

A single count supports this clonotype. CDR3 amino acids: CASHIGTLAAGNTIYF. In DNA form, the CDR3 reads TGTGCCAGCCATATAGGGACCCTCGCGGCCGGAAACACCATATATTTT. This chain uses TRBV3-1 with TRBJ1-3; tentative D call: TRBD1 (5 bases). V was clipped by 8 bases and J by 4 bases, with 21 bases between them. This CDR3 comprises 16 residues. Germline V gene sequence: CDR1 LGHDT, CDR2 YNNKEL (reference sequence).

This clonotype has more than one count but fewer than ten. This could be a read error, since a much larger clone is one nucleotide away. V is TRBV3-1 and J is TRBJ1-2; weak D call: TRBD1 (6 bases). Trimming took off 3 bases at V and 4 bases at J, with 9 bases between the two ends. The germline V gene has CDR1 LGHDT and CDR2 YNNKEL (reference sequence). CDR3 length: 13 residues. The CDR3 nucleotides are TGTGCCAGCAGCCACGGGGACATCTATGGCTACACCTTC. Protein sequence: CASSHGDIYGYTF. The full variable domain, its missing parts supplied by reference TRBV3-1 and TRBJ1-2, is DTAVSQTPKYLVTQMGNDKSIKCEQNLGHDTMYWYKQDSKKFLKIMFSYNNKELIINETVPNRFSPKSPDKAHLNLHINSLELGDSAVYFCASSHGDIYGYTFGSGTRLTVV.

Concerning this clonotype: Without the conserved terminal phenylalanine or tryptophan, this CDR3 likely stems from a read error. The V and J genes are TRBV20-1 and TRBJ2-1, with TRBD2 matching over 7 bases. The CDR3 consists of 16 residues. The V segment lost 5 bases and the J segment 5 bases; nucleotides outside the gene matches: 15. In germline, CDR1 is DFQATT, CDR2 SNEGSKA (reference sequence). CDR3 in amino acids: CSAFRDYPEYNNEQFV. Written as DNA, the CDR3 is TGCAGTGCTTTCCGGGACTATCCGGAATATAACAATGAGCAGTTCGTC.

About this clonotype: A read error is possible here, since a much larger clone lies one base away. The genes are TRBV7-3 and TRBJ1-1; no clear D gene. Germline V gene lookup returns CDR1 SGHTA and CDR2 FQGTGA. This CDR3 region has 13 residues. CDR3 nucleotide sequence: TGTGCCAGCAGCCCCGGGCCGAGGACTGAAGCTTGCTTT. It encodes CASSPGPRTEACF.

The chain employs TRBV28 and TRBJ1-2; no firm D call. From germline, CDR1 is MDHEN and CDR2 SYDVKM. Trimming cost V 7 bases and J 2 bases, with 5 bases left between them. This CDR3 has 11 amino acids. The CDR3 region is CASKRNYGYTF. The CDR3 coding sequence is TGTGCCAGCAAAAGGAACTATGGCTACACCTTC.

The CDR3: CASSLAGPGEKYF. The DNA of the CDR3 is TGTGCCAGCAGCTTAGCAGGGCCCGGGGAGAAGTACTTC. V is TRBV7-6 and J is TRBJ2-7; D possibly corresponds to TRBD2 (5 bases). The CDR3 spans 13 residues. V was pared by 0 bases and J by 11 bases, with 14 bases between. The V gene's germline CDR1 is SGHVS and CDR2 FNYEAQ. Together with reference TRBV7-6 and TRBJ2-7, the CDR3 gives the full variable domain: GAGVSQSPRYKVTKRGQDVALRCDPISGHVSLYWYRQALGQGPEFLTYFNYEAQQDKSGLPNDRFSAERPEGSISTLTIQRTEQRDSAMYRCASSLAGPGEKYFGPGTRLTVT.

J is TRBJ1-6 and V is TRBV6-1; maybe TRBD1 (5 bases). This CDR3 is built from 17 residues. The germline V gene encodes CDR1 MNHNS and CDR2 SASEGT. V dropped 1 base and J dropped 2 bases, with 12 bases sitting between them. CDR3 coding DNA: TGTGCCAGCAGTGAAGAGGGGAGGGGAGCCTATAATTCACCCCTCCACTTT. This sequence encodes CASSEEGRGAYNSPLHF.

A remark on this clonotype: Just one base apart from a much larger clone, this may be a read error. The chain has TRBV28 and TRBJ2-3; TRBD2 matches 8 bases. The CDR3 is 15 residues long. With V trimmed by 2 bases and J by 2 bases, 3 bases remained unmatched. CDR1 is MDHEN and CDR2 is SYDVKM in the germline V gene. DNA of the CDR3: TGTGCCAGCAGTTTAATTAGCGGGATCACAGATACGCAGTATTTT. The encoded protein is CASSLISGITDTQYF.

The sample holds a few counts of this clonotype. V is TRBV28 and J is TRBJ1-3; D might be TRBD1 (5 bases). Per germline, CDR1 MDHEN and CDR2 SYDVKM. V lost 6 bases to trimming and J lost 10 bases, with 19 bases between them. The CDR3 has 14 residues. In DNA, the CDR3 is TGTGCCAGCAGCAAAATGGGGACCTTGAGGACCATATATTTT. Translation gives CASSKMGTLRTIYF.

There are many counts of this clonotype. V gene TRBV6-2 or TRBV6-3 combines with J gene TRBJ2-7; D ambiguous. Germline V gene sequence: CDR1 MNHEY, CDR2 SVGEGT. The CDR3 extends over 15 amino acids. V lost 7 bases and J 1 base, leaving 17 bases between the germline ends. CDR3 protein: CASKKERTSSYEQYF. Written as DNA, the CDR3 is TGTGCCAGCAAAAAAGAACGTACAAGTTCCTACGAGCAGTACTTC.

This clonotype was detected many times. Mismatch with germline at one junction end may stem from a read error. V and J are TRBV20-1 and TRBJ2-5; D call uncertain. The germline V gene has CDR1 DFQATT and CDR2 SNEGSKA (reference sequence). The length of the CDR3 is 11 residues. The CDR3: CSASPKETQHF. The DNA of the CDR3 is TGCAGTGCTAGCCCGAAGGAGACCCAGCACTTC.

This clonotype was seen only a few times. The rearrangement links TRBV7-2 to TRBJ2-2; D remains unclear. Trimming stripped 3 bases from V and 5 bases from J, with 4 bases between. CDR3 length: 12 residues. Germline V gives CDR1 SGHTA, CDR2 FQGNSA. This CDR3 is CASSFKTGELFF. DNA for the CDR3: TGTGCCAGCAGCTTTAAGACCGGGGAGCTGTTTTTT.

In this sample, this clonotype turned up a few times. V is TRBV15 and J is TRBJ1-2; the match to TRBD1 covers 9 bases. V lost 3 bases and J lost 8; bases outside the gene matches: 7. The CDR3 totals 14 residues. Germline assignment: CDR1 LNHNV and CDR2 YYDKDF (reference sequence). CDR3 sequence: CATSRNRGREGYTF. Written as DNA, the CDR3 is TGTGCCACCAGCAGGAACAGGGGGCGCGAGGGCTACACCTTC.

This clonotype is termed medium-sized. The gene calls are TRBV18 and TRBJ1-1, with D unresolved. The CDR3 runs 16 residues. Germline lookup yields CDR1 KGHSH and CDR2 LQKENI. Trimming left V 1 base short and J 1 base short, with 13 bases between. The DNA for the CDR3 is TGTGCCAGCTCACCACGGTCTAAGGGCTCGAACACTGAAGCTTTCTTT. Protein: CASSPRSKGSNTEAFF.

This clonotype has just a few counts. V and J are TRBV6-1 and TRBJ2-4, with TRBD2 matching over 7 bases. Trimming took 4 bases from V and 4 from J; bases not matched to a gene: 7. CDR3 length equals 15 residues. CDR1 is MNHNS and CDR2 is SASEGT in the germline V gene. As DNA, the CDR3 is TGTGCCAGCAGTGGGGGCTCTAGCGGTAAAAACATTCAGTACTTC. The encoded protein is CASSGGSSGKNIQYF.

This sequence joins TRBV4-1 and TRBJ2-7; D is uncertain. V lost 3 bases to trimming and J lost 4 bases, with 10 bases between them. CDR3 length equals 13 residues. Germline V gives CDR1 MGHRA, CDR2 YSYEKL. The CDR3 region is CASSQGVRYEQYF. In DNA form, the CDR3 reads TGCGCCAGCAGCCAGGGTGTCCGTTACGAGCAGTACTTC.

This clonotype appeared a few times. The V gene is TRBV5-1, the J gene TRBJ2-7; possible D gene TRBD2, 6 bases. V was clipped by 4 bases and J by 9 bases, with 20 bases between them. The germline CDR1 and CDR2 sequences are SGHRS and YFSETQ. The CDR3 runs to 14 residues. CDR3 DNA sequence: TGCGCCAGCAGCGGGGGGAGCAGTGGGAGTCGGCAGTACTTC. Translated, it gives CASSGGSSGSRQYF.

This clonotype occurred many times. The chain joins TRBV29-1 to TRBJ1-1, with 7 bases that match TRBD1. The CDR3 totals 12 residues. V shed 7 bases, J shed 7 bases, and the junction held 9 bases outside the gene matches. The germline V gene has CDR1 SQVTM and CDR2 ANQGSEA. The CDR3 reads CSGGPDRVEAFF. The CDR3 DNA reads TGCAGCGGCGGCCCAGACAGGGTTGAAGCTTTCTTT.

There are a few counts of this clonotype. The chain recombines TRBV5-1 with TRBJ2-7, with unresolved D. Trimming left V 4 bases short and J 0 bases short, with 11 bases between. Germline V gene sequence: CDR1 SGHRS, CDR2 YFSETQ. This CDR3 region has 14 residues. The CDR3 coding sequence is TGCGCCAGCAGCCCCACTTCCAGCTCCTACGAGCAGTACTTC. Protein product: CASSPTSSSYEQYF.

The J gene is TRBJ1-2, the V gene TRBV24-1, with 8 positions matching TRBD1. The germline V gene encodes CDR1 KGHDR and CDR2 SFDVKD. This CDR3 is 17 amino acids long. The V gene end was trimmed by 4 bases and the J gene end by 3 bases; junction bases not matched to a gene: 12. This chain's CDR3 is CATSDARTGSTDYGYTF. The CDR3 DNA reads TGTGCCACCAGTGACGCCCGGACAGGGAGTACCGACTATGGCTACACCTTC.

The chain uses TRBV3-1 and TRBJ1-1; D unresolved. V was shortened by 3 bases and J by 1 base, with 9 bases between the two germline ends. This CDR3 region has 14 residues. Germline lookup yields CDR1 LGHDT and CDR2 YNNKEL (reference sequence). The CDR3 protein is CASSQRHTNTEAFF. For the CDR3, the DNA is TGTGCCAGCAGCCAGCGGCACACGAACACTGAAGCTTTCTTT.

The chain is built from TRBV28 and TRBJ1-5; 7 positions match TRBD1. The ends lost 3 bases at V and 6 bases at J; junction bases unmatched: 8. There are 15 residues in the CDR3. The germline gives CDR1 MDHEN, CDR2 SYDVKM. The CDR3 here is CASSLAQGLSQPQHF. The CDR3 DNA is TGTGCCAGCAGTTTGGCACAGGGGCTTTCTCAGCCCCAGCATTTT. Full variable domain (missing parts from reference TRBV28 and TRBJ1-5): DVKVTQSSRYLVKRTGEKVFLECVQDMDHENMFWYRQDPGLGLRLIYFSYDVKMKEKGDIPEGYSVSREKKERFSLILESASTNQTSMYLCASSLAQGLSQPQHFGDGTRLSIL.

The chain combines TRBV12-3 or TRBV12-4 with TRBJ2-6; D is ambiguous. V dropped 6 bases and J dropped 4 bases, with 16 bases sitting between them. CDR3 length: 16 amino acids. In nucleotides, the CDR3 is TGTGCCAGCAGACCTGGGCCCAGAAGAGGGGCCAACGTCCTGACTTTC. Its protein is CASRPGPRRGANVLTF.

In the case of this clonotype: A single base separates this from a much larger clone, so it may be a read error. This sequence joins TRBV6-5 and TRBJ1-6; 8 nucleotides align to TRBD1. CDR1 MNHEY and CDR2 SVGAGI come from the germline V gene. Losses at the gene ends were 2 bases for V and 14 bases for J; bases not matched to a gene: 8. The CDR3 spans 14 residues. CDR3 nucleotides: TGTGCCAGCAGTTACCCGGACAGGGCCTTGGCCCTCCACTTT. Protein: CASSYPDRALALHF.

In its sample, this clonotype was seen a few times. The chain combines TRBV5-1 with TRBJ2-4, with TRBD2 matching over 8 bases. Trimming at V came to 1 base and at J to 6 bases, leaving 15 bases not matched to a gene. CDR3 length equals 18 residues. Looked up from germline, CDR1 is SGHRS and CDR2 is YFSETQ. CDR3 DNA sequence: TGCGCCAGCAGCTTGTCCAGGGGAGGGGCGGGAGGAGGAAACATTCAGTACTTC. Protein sequence: CASSLSRGGAGGGNIQYF.

The CDR3 DNA follows: TGTGCCAGCAGTTACAGAGGGGGCGGAGAGCAGTTCTTC. This codes for CASSYRGGGEQFF. The chain has TRBV6-6 and TRBJ2-1, with TRBD1 matching over 7 bases. Germline V CDR1 and CDR2: MNHNY, SVGAGI (reference sequence). The CDR3 has 13 residues. V lost 2 bases to trimming and J lost 10 bases; unmatched junction nucleotides: 5.

The table lists this clonotype with a few counts. The genes are TRBV5-1 and TRBJ2-1, with 13 bases matching TRBD2. With 0 bases clipped from V and 5 bases from J, the junction kept 2 bases outside the gene matches. This CDR3 is built from 16 residues. From germline, CDR1 is SGHRS and CDR2 YFSETQ. This chain's CDR3 is CASSLGGTSGDNEQFF. The CDR3 bases are TGCGCCAGCAGCTTGGGCGGGACTAGCGGGGACAATGAGCAGTTCTTC. The complete variable domain, with remaining parts taken from reference TRBV5-1 and TRBJ2-1, reads KAGVTQTPRYLIKTRGQQVTLSCSPISGHRSVSWYQQTPGQGLQFLFEYFSETQRNKGNFPGRFSGRQFSNSRSEMNVSTLELGDSALYLCASSLGGTSGDNEQFFGPGTRLTVL.

This clonotype has just a few counts. V usage is TRBV20-1 and J usage is TRBJ1-6; D might be TRBD1 (6 bases). The CDR3 length is 15 residues. Per the germline V gene, CDR1 is DFQATT and CDR2 is SNEGSKA (reference sequence). Trimming pared 6 bases from V and 4 bases from J, leaving 16 bases between. CDR3: CSASAQQGYNSPLHF. The CDR3 DNA sequence: TGCAGTGCCTCAGCCCAACAGGGTTATAATTCACCCCTCCACTTT.